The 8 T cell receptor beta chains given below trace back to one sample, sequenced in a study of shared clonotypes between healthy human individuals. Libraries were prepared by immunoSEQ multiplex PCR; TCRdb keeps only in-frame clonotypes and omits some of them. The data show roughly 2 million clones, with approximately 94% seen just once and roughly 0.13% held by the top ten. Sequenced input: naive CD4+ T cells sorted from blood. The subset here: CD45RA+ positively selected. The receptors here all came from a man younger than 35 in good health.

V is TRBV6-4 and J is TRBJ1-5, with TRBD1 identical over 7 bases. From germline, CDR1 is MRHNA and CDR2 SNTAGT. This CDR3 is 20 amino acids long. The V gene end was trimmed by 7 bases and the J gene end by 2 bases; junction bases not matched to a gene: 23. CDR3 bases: TGTGCCAGCACCCACGTCATCAACCACCACAGGGGTGGGGGCAATCAGCCCCAGCATTTT. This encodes CASTHVINHHRGGGNQPQHF.

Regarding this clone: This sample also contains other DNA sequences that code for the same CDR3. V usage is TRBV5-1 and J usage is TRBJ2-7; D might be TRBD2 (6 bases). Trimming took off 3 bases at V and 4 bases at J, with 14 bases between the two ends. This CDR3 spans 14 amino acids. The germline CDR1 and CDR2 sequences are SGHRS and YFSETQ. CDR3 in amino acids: CASSSTGGNYEQYF. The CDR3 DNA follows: TGCGCCAGCAGCTCCACCGGGGGAAATTACGAGCAGTACTTC.

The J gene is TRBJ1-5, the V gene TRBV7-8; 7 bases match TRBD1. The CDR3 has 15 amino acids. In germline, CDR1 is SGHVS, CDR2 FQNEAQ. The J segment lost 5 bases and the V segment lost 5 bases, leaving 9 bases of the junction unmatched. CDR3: CASSQRDSSYQPQHF. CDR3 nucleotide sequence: TGTGCCAGCAGCCAGAGGGACAGCTCGTATCAGCCCCAGCATTTT. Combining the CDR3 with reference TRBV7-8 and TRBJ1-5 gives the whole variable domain GAGVSQSPRYKVAKRGQDVALRCDPISGHVSLFWYQQALGQGPEFLTYFQNEAQLDKSGLPSDRFFAERPEGSVSTLKIQRTQQEDSAVYLCASSQRDSSYQPQHFGDGTRLSIL.

CDR3 coding DNA: TGTGCCAGCTCACCACGGGCCACCAACTCTGGGGCCAACGTCCTGACTTTC. It codes for CASSPRATNSGANVLTF. The chain uses TRBV18 and TRBJ2-6; D unresolved. V was cut by 1 base and J by 0 bases, with 10 bases left in between. This CDR3 has 17 residues. The germline V gene encodes CDR1 KGHSH and CDR2 LQKENI.

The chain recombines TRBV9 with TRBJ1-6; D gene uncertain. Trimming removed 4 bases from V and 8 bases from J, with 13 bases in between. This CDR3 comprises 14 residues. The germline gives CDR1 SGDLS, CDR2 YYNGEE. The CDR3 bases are TGTGCCAGCAGCCCGGCCTGGGAGTATTCACCCCTCCACTTT. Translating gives CASSPAWEYSPLHF.

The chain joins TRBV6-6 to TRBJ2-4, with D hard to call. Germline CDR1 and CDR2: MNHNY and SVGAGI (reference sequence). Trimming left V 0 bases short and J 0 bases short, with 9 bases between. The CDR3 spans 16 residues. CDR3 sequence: CASSYSWNIAKNIQYF. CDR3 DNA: TGTGCCAGCAGTTACTCATGGAATATAGCCAAAAACATTCAGTACTTC.

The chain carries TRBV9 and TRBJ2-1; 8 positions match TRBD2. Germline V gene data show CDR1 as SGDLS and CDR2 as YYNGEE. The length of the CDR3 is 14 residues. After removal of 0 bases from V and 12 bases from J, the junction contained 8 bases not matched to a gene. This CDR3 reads CASSVEEREGRQFF. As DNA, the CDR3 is TGTGCCAGCAGCGTAGAGGAACGGGAGGGTAGGCAGTTCTTC.

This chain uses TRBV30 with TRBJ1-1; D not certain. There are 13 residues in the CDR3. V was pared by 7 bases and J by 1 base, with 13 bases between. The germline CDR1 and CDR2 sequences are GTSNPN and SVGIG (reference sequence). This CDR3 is CASEGLGNTEAFF. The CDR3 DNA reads TGTGCCTCGGAAGGATTAGGGAACACTGAAGCTTTCTTT.